The source of this T cell receptor beta chain is a study of blood T cells in healthy people across ages. The CDR3 is 16 residues long. CDR1 is MNHEY, CDR2 SMNVEV, per germline (reference sequence). A J-beta primer mix and a sample-barcoded 5' primer were used in a second PCR of roughly 7 to 12 cycles. TCRdb passed the 5' RACE reads through MiXCR, listing each CDR3 protein once. The sample yields 1,300,000 or so distinct CDR3 sequences, roughly 60% seen once. The TCR originated in a man between 18 and 35 years old in good health. The J gene is TRBJ2-4, the V gene TRBV27, with D maybe TRBD1 (6 bases). Judging by the DNA end, TRBJ2-7 fits better; the J call may be wrong. Sequenced: blood. The CDR3, as DNA: TGTGCCAGCAGTTTAGTCCGGGTTGGGGGCGCGTACGAGCAGTACTTC. Its translation is CASSLVRVGGAYEQYF.